Below, 22 T cell receptor beta chains from the same sample are listed, as sequenced in a study of blood T cell repertoires in COVID-19. The method was immunoSEQ multiplex PCR; TCRdb's version includes in-frame clones alone and lacks a portion of them. This sample yields about 200,000 clones, of which 70% to 90% are seen a single time; 20% to 25% belongs to the top ten. The specimen sequenced was peripheral blood. The receptor source for this set is a man aged 55 to 69 with active or convalescent COVID-19.

The chain recombines TRBV6-5 with TRBJ1-2; D is unresolved. The CDR3 has 14 amino acids. Germline V lookup: CDR1 MNHEY, CDR2 SVGAGI. Deletions cut 2 bases from V and 4 bases from J, with 11 bases between. CDR3: CASSYGERGYGYTF. The DNA of the CDR3 is TGTGCCAGCAGTTACGGGGAACGGGGCTATGGCTACACCTTC.

The chain employs TRBV30 and TRBJ2-7; D is undetermined. The CDR3 has 11 amino acids. V lost 2 bases to trimming and J lost 2 bases, with 4 bases between them. Per germline, CDR1 GTSNPN and CDR2 SVGIG (reference sequence). In nucleotides, the CDR3 is TGTGCCTGGAGTAGCCCCTACGAGCAGTACTTC. Amino acid sequence: CAWSSPYEQYF.

The chain carries TRBV15 and TRBJ2-7; 7 nucleotides match TRBD2. From germline, CDR1 is LNHNV and CDR2 YYDKDF (reference sequence). The CDR3 runs to 17 residues. J gave up 4 bases and V 0 bases, and 12 bases lay outside the gene matches. CDR3 protein: CATSREASGAIRYEQYF. The CDR3 coding sequence is TGTGCCACCAGCAGAGAGGCCAGCGGGGCAATAAGGTACGAGCAGTACTTC.

About this clone: A junction end diverges from the germline sequence, so it may reflect a read error. The CDR3 bases are TGTGCCAGCAGTGAAGCGCTTCGGGCGGGGCCTGGGAACACCATATATTTT. Translating gives CASSEALRAGPGNTIYF. The chain carries TRBV6-1 and TRBJ1-3, with a tentative D call TRBD1 (5 bases). Germline CDR1 and CDR2: MNHNS and SASEGT. The CDR3 sequence is 17 residues long.

The J gene is TRBJ2-7, the V gene TRBV5-4, with D tentatively TRBD1 (6 bases). Germline CDR1 reads SGHNT; CDR2 reads YYREEE (reference sequence). This CDR3 is built from 15 residues. V lost 0 bases, J lost 2 bases, and 12 bases lay in between. The chain's CDR3 is CASSLGSRGTYEQYF. CDR3 DNA: TGTGCCAGCAGCTTGGGAAGCAGGGGCACCTACGAGCAGTACTTC. The whole variable domain, filled in from reference TRBV5-4 and TRBJ2-7, reads ETGVTQSPTHLIKTRGQQVTLRCSSQSGHNTVSWYQQALGQGPQFIFQYYREEENGRGNFPPRFSGLQFPNYSSELNVNALELDDSALYLCASSLGSRGTYEQYFGPGTRLTVT.

The CDR3, as DNA: TGTGCCAGCAGTTATAGCGGGAATGAGCAGTTCTTC. Translating gives CASSYSGNEQFF. The chain uses TRBV2 and TRBJ2-1; 7 bases fit TRBD2. Germline CDR1 SNHLY, CDR2 FYNNEI. V shed 5 bases, J shed 7 bases, and the junction held 2 bases outside the gene matches. The CDR3 spans 12 residues. The full variable domain, completed using reference TRBV2 and TRBJ2-1, is EPEVTQTPSHQVTQMGQEVILRCVPISNHLYFYWYRQILGQKVEFLVSFYNNEISEKSEIFDDQFSVERPDGSNFTLKIRSTKLEDSAMYFCASSYSGNEQFFGPGTRLTVL.

V is TRBV3-1 (or the pseudogene TRBV3-2) and J is TRBJ2-4; 11 positions agree with TRBD1. Germline CDR1 reads LGHDT; CDR2 reads YNNKEL (reference sequence). The CDR3 covers 17 residues. V was clipped by 1 base and J by 0 bases; unmatched bases: 2. CDR3 in amino acids: CASSQGTGGLAKNIQYF. CDR3 nucleotides: TGTGCCAGCAGCCAAGGGACAGGGGGCTTAGCCAAAAACATTCAGTACTTC.

As concerns this clone: A read error may produce the germline difference seen at one junction end. The genes are TRBV7-3 and TRBJ2-5; 9 nucleotides line up with TRBD2. CDR1 is SGHTA, CDR2 FQGTGA, per germline. The CDR3 is 17 amino acids. The chain's CDR3 is CASRLRETSGRQETQYF. CDR3 sequence (DNA): TGTGCCAGCAGATTAAGAGAAACTAGCGGGCGACAAGAGACCCAGTACTTC. Combining the CDR3 with reference TRBV7-3 and TRBJ2-5 gives the whole variable domain GAGVSQTPSNKVTEKGKYVELRCDPISGHTALYWYRQSLGQGPEFLIYFQGTGAADDSGLPNDRFFAVRPEGSVSTLKIQRTERGDSAVYLCASRLRETSGRQETQYFGPGTRLLVL.

The genes are TRBV24-1 and TRBJ2-3, with a weak D call TRBD1 (6 bases). Trimming took off 7 bases at V and 5 bases at J, with 18 bases between the two ends. Germline V CDR1 and CDR2: KGHDR, SFDVKD. The CDR3 spans 15 residues. The CDR3 DNA reads as TGTGCCACCAGCGAAGCCGGGCAGGGGAAAGATACGCAGTATTTT. Its protein product is CATSEAGQGKDTQYF.

The genes are TRBV7-2 and TRBJ2-5; 8 bases line up with TRBD1. Per germline, CDR1 SGHTA and CDR2 FQGNSA. The junction had 1 base not matched to a gene; V was cut back by 2 bases and J by 5 bases. CDR3 size: 13 residues. CDR3 loop: CASSLNRGETQYF. The CDR3 DNA follows: TGTGCCAGCAGCTTAAACAGGGGGGAGACCCAGTACTTC. The full variable domain, completed using reference TRBV7-2 and TRBJ2-5, is GAGVSQSPSNKVTEKGKDVELRCDPISGHTALYWYRQSLGQGLEFLIYFQGNSAPDKSGLPSDRFSAERTGGSVSTLTIQRTQQEDSAVYLCASSLNRGETQYFGPGTRLLVL.

The chain has TRBV10-3 and TRBJ1-3; 12 bases line up with TRBD1. With V trimmed by 8 bases and J by 0 bases, 2 bases remained unmatched. Germline lookup yields CDR1 ENHRY and CDR2 SYGVKD. CDR3 length: 15 amino acids. CDR3 protein: CAISGQGASGNTIYF. The CDR3 DNA reads TGTGCCATCTCGGGACAGGGGGCCTCTGGAAACACCATATATTTT.

The V and J genes are TRBV13 and TRBJ1-2; D is ambiguous. The CDR3 has 15 amino acids. Germline V gene lookup returns CDR1 PRHDT and CDR2 FYEKMQ (reference sequence). The germline V and J ends were trimmed by 0 bases and 4 bases, with 12 bases remaining between them. CDR3 protein: CASSLGPGFGYGYTF. Written as DNA, the CDR3 is TGTGCCAGCAGCTTAGGTCCGGGTTTTGGCTATGGCTACACCTTC.

CDR3 nucleotides: TGTGCCAGCAGCCTCGGACAGGGATCAGATACGCAGTATTTT. This sequence encodes CASSLGQGSDTQYF. The J gene is TRBJ2-3, the V gene TRBV6-5, with 8 bases matching TRBD1. With V trimmed by 6 bases and J by 4 bases, 6 bases remained unmatched. Germline loops: CDR1 MNHEY, CDR2 SVGAGI. The CDR3 is made up of 14 amino acids.

This chain joins TRBV7-9 and TRBJ1-2, with D perhaps TRBD1 (5 bases). The germline V gene has CDR1 SEHNR and CDR2 FQNEAQ (reference sequence). This CDR3 is built from 13 residues. Between the trimmed V and J ends, which lost 6 bases and 0 bases, there was a span of 8 bases. CDR3 in DNA: TGTGCCAGCAGTAGACAGACTAACTATGGCTACACCTTC. Protein: CASSRQTNYGYTF.

V gene TRBV2 combines with J gene TRBJ1-2; possibly TRBD1 for D (5 bases). The CDR3 spans 15 residues. Germline-derived CDR1 and CDR2 are SNHLY and FYNNEI. V lost 1 base to trimming and J lost 6 bases, with 15 bases between them. The CDR3, as DNA: TGTGCCAGCAGTGAAGGTTGGAGGGGTAGTGATGGCTACACCTTC. Encoded protein: CASSEGWRGSDGYTF.

V usage is TRBV14 and J usage is TRBJ2-7; 7 bases map to TRBD1. The V gene's germline CDR1 is SGHDN and CDR2 FVKESK. This CDR3 has 17 amino acids. J gave up 2 bases and V 1 base, and 11 bases lay outside the gene matches. The CDR3 DNA is TGTGCCAGCAGCCAAGTTTGGACCCGGACAGGTACCTACGAGCAGTACTTC. As protein: CASSQVWTRTGTYEQYF. Full variable domain (remainder filled in from reference TRBV14 and TRBJ2-7): EAGVTQFPSHSVIEKGQTVTLRCDPISGHDNLYWYRRVMGKEIKFLLHFVKESKQDESGMPNNRFLAERTGGTYSTLKVQPAELEDSGVYFCASSQVWTRTGTYEQYFGPGTRLTVT.

The chain links TRBV11-2 to TRBJ1-4; D unresolved. This CDR3 spans 16 amino acids. From germline, CDR1 is SGHAT and CDR2 FQNNGV. Trimming left V 1 base short and J 8 bases short, with 17 bases between. The CDR3 reads CASSLGRGVAKEKLFF. In nucleotides, the CDR3 is TGTGCCAGCAGCTTAGGGCGGGGAGTAGCAAAAGAAAAACTGTTTTTT. Supplemented by reference TRBV11-2 and TRBJ1-4, the full variable domain reads EAGVAQSPRYKIIEKRQSVAFWCNPISGHATLYWYQQILGQGPKLLIQFQNNGVVDDSQLPKDRFSAERLKGVDSTLKIQPAKLEDSAVYLCASSLGRGVAKEKLFFGSGTQLSVL.

The rearrangement links TRBV29-1 to TRBJ2-7; D is uncertain. The germline gives CDR1 SQVTM, CDR2 ANQGSEA. The V gene lost 7 bases and the J gene lost 1 base, with 11 bases spanning the gap. The CDR3 has 12 residues. The CDR3 here is CSGVTGSYEQYF. In nucleotides, the CDR3 is TGCAGCGGAGTCACCGGGTCCTACGAGCAGTACTTC.

The chain couples TRBV29-1 to TRBJ1-1; D possibly corresponds to TRBD1 (5 bases). The V gene lost 4 bases and the J gene lost 4 bases, with 19 bases spanning the gap. From germline, CDR1 is SQVTM and CDR2 ANQGSEA. The CDR3 is 15 residues long. The CDR3 nucleotides read TGCAGCGTTGGAGGCCAGGCGGTTAGGGGCACTGAAGCTTTCTTT. Residues: CSVGGQAVRGTEAFF.

The rearrangement uses TRBV5-1 and TRBJ1-2, with 12 bases aligning to TRBD1. The V gene end was trimmed by 4 bases and the J gene end by 5 bases; junction bases not matched to a gene: 9. CDR3 length: 16 residues. Germline CDR1 reads SGHRS; CDR2 reads YFSETQ. CDR3 sequence: CASSTYPGQGAYGYTF. In DNA, the CDR3 is TGCGCCAGCAGCACCTACCCGGGACAGGGGGCGTATGGCTACACCTTC.

V is TRBV7-8 and J is TRBJ1-1; TRBD1 agrees at 7 bases. The CDR3 covers 15 residues. J was trimmed by 1 base and V by 6 bases; bases with no gene match: 8. CDR1 and CDR2 (germline): SGHVS, FQNEAQ. As DNA, the CDR3 is TGTGCCAGCAGGGGGCCACAGGGGCGGAACACTGAAGCTTTCTTT. Residues: CASRGPQGRNTEAFF.

V and J are TRBV12-5 and TRBJ2-4; TRBD1 matches at 9 bases. Germline V gives CDR1 LGHNT, CDR2 FRNRAP. This CDR3 region has 18 residues. V lost 2 bases and J lost 1; bases outside the gene matches: 9. The CDR3 nucleotides are TGTGCTAGTGGTTTGTACGAAGGGACAGGGAGGGCCAAAAACATTCAGTACTTC. Amino acids: CASGLYEGTGRAKNIQYF.